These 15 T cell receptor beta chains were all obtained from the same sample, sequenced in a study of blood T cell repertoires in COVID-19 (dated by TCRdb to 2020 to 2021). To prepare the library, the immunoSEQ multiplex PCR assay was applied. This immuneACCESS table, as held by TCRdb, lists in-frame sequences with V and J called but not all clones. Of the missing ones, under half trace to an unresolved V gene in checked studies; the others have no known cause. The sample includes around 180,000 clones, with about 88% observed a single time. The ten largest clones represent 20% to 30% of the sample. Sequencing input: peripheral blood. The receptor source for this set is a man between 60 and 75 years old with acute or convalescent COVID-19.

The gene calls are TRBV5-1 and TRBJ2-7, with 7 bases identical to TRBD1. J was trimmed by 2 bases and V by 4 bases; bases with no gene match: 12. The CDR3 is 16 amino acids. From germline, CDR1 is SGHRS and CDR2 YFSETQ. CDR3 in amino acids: CASSRSTGEPPYEQYF. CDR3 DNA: TGCGCCAGCAGCCGCTCAACAGGGGAACCTCCCTACGAGCAGTACTTC.

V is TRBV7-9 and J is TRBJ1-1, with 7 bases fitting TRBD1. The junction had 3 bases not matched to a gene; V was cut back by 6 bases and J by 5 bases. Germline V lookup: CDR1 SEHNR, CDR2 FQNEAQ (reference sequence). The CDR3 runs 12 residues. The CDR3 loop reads CASRPQGTEAFF. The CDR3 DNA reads TGTGCCAGCAGGCCACAGGGGACTGAAGCTTTCTTT.

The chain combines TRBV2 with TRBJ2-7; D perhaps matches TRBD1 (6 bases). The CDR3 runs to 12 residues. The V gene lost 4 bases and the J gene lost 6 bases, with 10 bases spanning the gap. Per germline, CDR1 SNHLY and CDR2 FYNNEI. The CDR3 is CASSADRGEQYV. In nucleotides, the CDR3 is TGTGCCAGCAGTGCGGACAGAGGCGAGCAGTACGTC.

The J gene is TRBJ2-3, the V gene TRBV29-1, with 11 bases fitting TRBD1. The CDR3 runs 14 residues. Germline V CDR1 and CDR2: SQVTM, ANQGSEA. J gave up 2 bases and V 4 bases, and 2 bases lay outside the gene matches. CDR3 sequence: CSVGTGGTTDTQYF. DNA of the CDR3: TGCAGCGTTGGGACAGGGGGCACCACAGATACGCAGTATTTT.

CDR3 region: CASSRGTGNTGELFF. The CDR3 DNA reads TGTGCCAGCAGCCGGGGGACAGGTAACACCGGGGAGCTGTTTTTT. This chain joins TRBV3-1 (or the pseudogene TRBV3-2) and TRBJ2-2; 8 positions match TRBD1. Germline trimming cut 4 bases from V and 2 bases from J; bases unmatched to any gene: 3. The germline V gene encodes CDR1 LGHDT and CDR2 YNNKEL (reference sequence). The length of the CDR3 is 15 residues.

The CDR3 protein is CATSEGAGLSNQPQHF. The CDR3 DNA reads TGTGCCACCAGCGAAGGGGCGGGGTTGAGCAATCAGCCCCAGCATTTT. The chain recombines TRBV24-1 with TRBJ1-5; the D gene is possibly TRBD1 (5 bases). CDR3 length equals 16 residues. Germline values: CDR1 KGHDR, CDR2 SFDVKD. V was cut by 7 bases and J by 1 base, with 16 bases left in between.

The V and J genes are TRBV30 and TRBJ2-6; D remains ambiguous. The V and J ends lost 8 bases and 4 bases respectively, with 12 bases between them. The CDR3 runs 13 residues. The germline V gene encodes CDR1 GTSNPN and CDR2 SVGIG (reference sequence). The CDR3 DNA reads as TGTGCCCGAACAGTATCCGGGGCCAACGTCCTGACTTTC. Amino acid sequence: CARTVSGANVLTF. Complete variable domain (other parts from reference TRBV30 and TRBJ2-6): SQTIHQWPATLVQPVGSPLSLECTVEGTSNPNLYWYRQAAGRGLQLLFYSVGIGQISSEVPQNLSASRPQDRQFILSSKKLLLSDSGFYLCARTVSGANVLTFGAGSRLTVL.

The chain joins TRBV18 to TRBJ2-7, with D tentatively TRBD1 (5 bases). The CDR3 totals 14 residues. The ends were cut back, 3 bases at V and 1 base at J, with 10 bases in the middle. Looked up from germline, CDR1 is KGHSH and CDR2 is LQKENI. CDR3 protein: CASSPAGQSYEQYF. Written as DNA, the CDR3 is TGTGCCAGCTCACCCGCAGGGCAATCCTACGAGCAGTACTTC.

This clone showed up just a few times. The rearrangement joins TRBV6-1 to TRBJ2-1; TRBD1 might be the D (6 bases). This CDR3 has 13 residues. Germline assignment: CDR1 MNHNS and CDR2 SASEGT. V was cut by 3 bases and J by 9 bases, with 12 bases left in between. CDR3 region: CASSDTGYGEQFF. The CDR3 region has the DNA TGTGCCAGCAGTGACACAGGGTATGGTGAGCAGTTCTTC.

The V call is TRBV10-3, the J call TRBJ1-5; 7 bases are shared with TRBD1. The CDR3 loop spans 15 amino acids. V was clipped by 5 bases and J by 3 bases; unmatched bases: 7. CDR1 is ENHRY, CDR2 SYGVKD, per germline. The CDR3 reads CAISWTGGYNQPQHF. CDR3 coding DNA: TGTGCCATCAGTTGGACAGGAGGTTACAATCAGCCCCAGCATTTT.

The chain's CDR3 is CASTPGLAGSSTDTQYF. The DNA for the CDR3 is TGCGCCAGCACTCCGGGACTAGCGGGCTCGAGCACAGATACGCAGTATTTT. The chain is built from TRBV5-1 and TRBJ2-3; 12 bases agree with TRBD2. Germline V lookup: CDR1 SGHRS, CDR2 YFSETQ. V was clipped by 6 bases and J by 0 bases; unmatched bases: 8. The CDR3 length is 17 residues.

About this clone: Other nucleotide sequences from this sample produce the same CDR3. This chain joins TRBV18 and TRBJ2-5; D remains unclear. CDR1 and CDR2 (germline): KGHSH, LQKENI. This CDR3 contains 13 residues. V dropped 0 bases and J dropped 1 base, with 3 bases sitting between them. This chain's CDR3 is CASSPPSQETQYF. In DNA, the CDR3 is TGTGCCAGCTCACCACCCTCCCAAGAGACCCAGTACTTC.

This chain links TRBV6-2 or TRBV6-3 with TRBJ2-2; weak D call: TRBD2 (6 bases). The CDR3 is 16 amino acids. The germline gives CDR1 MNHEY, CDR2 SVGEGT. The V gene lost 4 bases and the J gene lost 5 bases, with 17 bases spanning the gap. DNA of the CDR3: TGTGCCAGCAGTTCCCGGGCCTTACGGGGGACCGGGGAGCTGTTTTTT. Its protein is CASSSRALRGTGELFF.

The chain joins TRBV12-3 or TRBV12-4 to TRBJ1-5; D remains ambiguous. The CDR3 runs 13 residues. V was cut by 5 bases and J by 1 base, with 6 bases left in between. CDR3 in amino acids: CASSPPSNQPQHF. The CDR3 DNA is TGTGCCAGCAGTCCCCCGAGCAATCAGCCCCAGCATTTT.

CDR3 sequence (DNA): TGTGCCAGCAGCCAAGACCAGTTCCCCGGGACTAGCACAGATACGCAGTATTTT. Encoded protein: CASSQDQFPGTSTDTQYF. This chain links TRBV14 with TRBJ2-3; D is possibly TRBD2 (6 bases). Germline-derived CDR1 and CDR2 are SGHDN and FVKESK. The ends were cut back, 0 bases at V and 0 bases at J, with 16 bases in the middle. The CDR3 loop spans 18 amino acids.